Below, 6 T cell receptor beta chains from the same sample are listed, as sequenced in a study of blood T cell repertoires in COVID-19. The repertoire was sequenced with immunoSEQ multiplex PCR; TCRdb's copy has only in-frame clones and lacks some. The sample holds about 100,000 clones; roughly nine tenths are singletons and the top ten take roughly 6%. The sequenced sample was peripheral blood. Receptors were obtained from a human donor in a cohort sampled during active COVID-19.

CDR3 residues: CASSAAGGGYEQYF. Written as DNA, the CDR3 is TGTGCCAGCAGTGCCGCGGGCGGGGGCTACGAGCAGTACTTC. The chain employs TRBV9 and TRBJ2-7; TRBD2 matches at 7 bases. This CDR3 comprises 14 residues. CDR1 and CDR2 (germline): SGDLS, YYNGEE. V was clipped by 5 bases and J by 3 bases; unmatched bases: 8.

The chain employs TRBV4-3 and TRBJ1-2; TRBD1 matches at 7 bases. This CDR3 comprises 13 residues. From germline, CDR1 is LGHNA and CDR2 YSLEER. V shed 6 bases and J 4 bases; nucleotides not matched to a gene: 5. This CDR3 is CASSKQGIYGYTF. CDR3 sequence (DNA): TGCGCCAGCAGTAAACAGGGGATCTATGGCTACACCTTC.

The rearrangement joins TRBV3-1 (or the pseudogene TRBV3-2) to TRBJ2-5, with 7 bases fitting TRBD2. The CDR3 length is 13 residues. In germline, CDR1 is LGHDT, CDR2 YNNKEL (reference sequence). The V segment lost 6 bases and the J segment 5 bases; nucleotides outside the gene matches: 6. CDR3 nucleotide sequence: TGTGCCAGCAGTGTACTAGCGTTGGAGACCCAGTACTTC. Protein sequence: CASSVLALETQYF.

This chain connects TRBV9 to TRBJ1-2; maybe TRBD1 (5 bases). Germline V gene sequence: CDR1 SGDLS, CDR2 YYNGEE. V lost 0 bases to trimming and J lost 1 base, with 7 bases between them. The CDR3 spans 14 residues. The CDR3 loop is CASSVAGGNYGYTF. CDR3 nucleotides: TGTGCCAGCAGCGTAGCGGGGGGTAACTATGGCTACACCTTC.

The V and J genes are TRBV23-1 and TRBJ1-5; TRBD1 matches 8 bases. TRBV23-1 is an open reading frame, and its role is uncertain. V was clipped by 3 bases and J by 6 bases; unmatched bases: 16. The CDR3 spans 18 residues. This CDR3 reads CASSHSDLGQGLGQPQHF. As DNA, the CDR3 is TGCGCCAGCAGTCACTCCGACCTTGGACAGGGCTTAGGTCAGCCCCAGCATTTT.

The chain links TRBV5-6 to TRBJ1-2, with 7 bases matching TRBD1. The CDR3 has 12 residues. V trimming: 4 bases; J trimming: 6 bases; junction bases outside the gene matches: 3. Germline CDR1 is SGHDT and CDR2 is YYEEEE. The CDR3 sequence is CASSGQGDGYTF. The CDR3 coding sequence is TGTGCCAGCAGCGGCCAGGGGGATGGCTACACCTTC.